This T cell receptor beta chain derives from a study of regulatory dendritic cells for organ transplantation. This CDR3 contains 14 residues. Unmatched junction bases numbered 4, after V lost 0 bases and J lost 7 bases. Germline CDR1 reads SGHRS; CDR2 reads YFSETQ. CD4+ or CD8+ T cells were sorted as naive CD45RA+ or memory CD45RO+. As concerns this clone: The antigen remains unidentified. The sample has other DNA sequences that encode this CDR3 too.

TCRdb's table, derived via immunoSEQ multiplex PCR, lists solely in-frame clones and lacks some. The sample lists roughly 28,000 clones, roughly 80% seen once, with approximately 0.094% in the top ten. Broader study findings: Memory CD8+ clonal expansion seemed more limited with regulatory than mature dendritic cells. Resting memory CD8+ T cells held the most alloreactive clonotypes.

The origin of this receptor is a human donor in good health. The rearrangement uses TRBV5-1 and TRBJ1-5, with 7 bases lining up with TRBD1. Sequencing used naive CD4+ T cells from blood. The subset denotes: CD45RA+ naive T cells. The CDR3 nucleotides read TGCGCCAGCAGCTTGGGTCAGGGGGAACAGCCCCAGCATTTT. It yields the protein CASSLGQGEQPQHF.